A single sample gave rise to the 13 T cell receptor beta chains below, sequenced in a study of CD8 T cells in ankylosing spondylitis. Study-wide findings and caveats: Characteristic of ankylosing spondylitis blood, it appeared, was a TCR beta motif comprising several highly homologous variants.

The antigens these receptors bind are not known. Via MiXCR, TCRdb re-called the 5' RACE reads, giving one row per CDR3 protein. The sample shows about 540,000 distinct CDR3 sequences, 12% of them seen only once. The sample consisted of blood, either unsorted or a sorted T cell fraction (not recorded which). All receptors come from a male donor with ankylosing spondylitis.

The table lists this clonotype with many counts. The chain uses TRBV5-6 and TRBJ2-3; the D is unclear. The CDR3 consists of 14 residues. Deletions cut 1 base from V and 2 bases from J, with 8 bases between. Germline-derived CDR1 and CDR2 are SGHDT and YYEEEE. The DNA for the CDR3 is TGTGCCAGCAGCTTGTTCCCGTCCACAGATACGCAGTATTTT. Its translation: CASSLFPSTDTQYF. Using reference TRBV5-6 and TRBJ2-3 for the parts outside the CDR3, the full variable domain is DAGVTQSPTHLIKTRGQQVTLRCSPKSGHDTVSWYQQALGQGPQFIFQYYEEEERQRGNFPDRFSGHQFPNYSSELNVNALLLGDSALYLCASSLFPSTDTQYFGPGTRLTVL.

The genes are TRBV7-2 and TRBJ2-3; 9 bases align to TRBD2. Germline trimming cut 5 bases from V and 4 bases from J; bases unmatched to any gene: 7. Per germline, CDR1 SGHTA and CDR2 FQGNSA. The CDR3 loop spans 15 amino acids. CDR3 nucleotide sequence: TGTGCCAGCAGCCGTAGCGGGAGAGACTCAGATACGCAGTATTTT. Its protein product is CASSRSGRDSDTQYF.

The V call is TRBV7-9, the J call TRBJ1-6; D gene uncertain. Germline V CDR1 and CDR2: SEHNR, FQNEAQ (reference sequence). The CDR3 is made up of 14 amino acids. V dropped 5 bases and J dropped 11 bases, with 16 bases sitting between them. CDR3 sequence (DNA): TGTGCCAGCAGCCTGGAAGGATCGGGGACACCCCTCCACTTT. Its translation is CASSLEGSGTPLHF.

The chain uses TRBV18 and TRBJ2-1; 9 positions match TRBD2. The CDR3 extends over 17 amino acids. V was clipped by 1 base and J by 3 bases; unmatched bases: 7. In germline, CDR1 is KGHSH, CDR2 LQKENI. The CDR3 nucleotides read TGTGCCAGCTCACCACGTTTACCTAGCGGGGACTACAATGAGCAGTTCTTC. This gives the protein CASSPRLPSGDYNEQFF.

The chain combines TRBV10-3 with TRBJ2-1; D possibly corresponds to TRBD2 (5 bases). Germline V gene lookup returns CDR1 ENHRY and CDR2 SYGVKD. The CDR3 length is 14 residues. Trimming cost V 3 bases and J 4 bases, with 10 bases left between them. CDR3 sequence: CAISEGSTYNEQFF. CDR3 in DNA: TGTGCCATCAGTGAAGGGAGTACGTACAATGAGCAGTTCTTC.

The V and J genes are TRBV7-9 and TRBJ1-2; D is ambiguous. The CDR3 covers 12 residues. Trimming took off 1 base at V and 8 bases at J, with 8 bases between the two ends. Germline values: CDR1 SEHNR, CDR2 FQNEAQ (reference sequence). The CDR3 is CASSLDNLGYTF. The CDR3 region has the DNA TGTGCCAGCAGCTTAGATAACCTAGGCTACACCTTC.

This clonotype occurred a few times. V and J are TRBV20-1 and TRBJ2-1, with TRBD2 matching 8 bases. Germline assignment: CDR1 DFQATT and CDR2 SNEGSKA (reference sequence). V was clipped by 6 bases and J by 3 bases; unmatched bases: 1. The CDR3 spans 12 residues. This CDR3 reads CSAAGGYNEQFF. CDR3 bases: TGCAGTGCCGCGGGAGGCTACAATGAGCAGTTCTTC.

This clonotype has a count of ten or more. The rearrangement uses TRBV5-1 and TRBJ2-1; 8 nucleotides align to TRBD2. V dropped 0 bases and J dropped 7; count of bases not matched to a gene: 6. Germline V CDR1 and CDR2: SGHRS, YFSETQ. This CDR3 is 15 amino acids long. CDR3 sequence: CASSLVNSGTNEQFF. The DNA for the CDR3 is TGCGCCAGCAGCTTGGTAAATAGCGGGACAAATGAGCAGTTCTTC.

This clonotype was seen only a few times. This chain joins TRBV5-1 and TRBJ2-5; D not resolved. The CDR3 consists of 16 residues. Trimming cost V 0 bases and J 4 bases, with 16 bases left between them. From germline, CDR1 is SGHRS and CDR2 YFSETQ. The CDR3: CASSLAGFSEAETQYF. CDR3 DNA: TGCGCCAGCAGCTTGGCCGGGTTTTCTGAAGCAGAGACCCAGTACTTC.

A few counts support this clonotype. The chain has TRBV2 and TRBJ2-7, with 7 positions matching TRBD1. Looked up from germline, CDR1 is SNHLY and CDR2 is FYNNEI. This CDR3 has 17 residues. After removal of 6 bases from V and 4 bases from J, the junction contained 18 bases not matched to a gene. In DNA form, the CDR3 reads TGTGCCAGCAGCCAACAACAGGGGATAGGCTTAAAATACGAGCAGTACTTC. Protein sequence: CASSQQQGIGLKYEQYF.

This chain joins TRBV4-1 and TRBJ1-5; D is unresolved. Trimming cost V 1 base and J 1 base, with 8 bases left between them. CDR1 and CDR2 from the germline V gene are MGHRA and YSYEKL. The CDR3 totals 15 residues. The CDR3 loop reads CASSQGEMSNQPQHF. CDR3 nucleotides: TGCGCCAGCAGCCAAGGCGAGATGAGCAATCAGCCCCAGCATTTT.

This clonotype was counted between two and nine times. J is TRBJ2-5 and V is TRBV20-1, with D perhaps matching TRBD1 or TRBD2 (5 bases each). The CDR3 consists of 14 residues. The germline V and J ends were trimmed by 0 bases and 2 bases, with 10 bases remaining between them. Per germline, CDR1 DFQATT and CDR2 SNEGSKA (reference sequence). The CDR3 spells CSARDRESQETQYF. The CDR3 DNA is TGCAGTGCTAGAGACAGGGAGAGTCAAGAGACCCAGTACTTC.

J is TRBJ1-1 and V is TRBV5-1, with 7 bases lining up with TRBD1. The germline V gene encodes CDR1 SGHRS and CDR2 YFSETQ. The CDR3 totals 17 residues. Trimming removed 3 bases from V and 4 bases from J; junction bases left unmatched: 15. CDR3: CASSSTDLTGWSTEAFF. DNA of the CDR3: TGCGCCAGCAGCTCGACTGACCTGACAGGGTGGTCCACTGAAGCTTTCTTT. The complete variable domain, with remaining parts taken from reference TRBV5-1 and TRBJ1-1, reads KAGVTQTPRYLIKTRGQQVTLSCSPISGHRSVSWYQQTPGQGLQFLFEYFSETQRNKGNFPGRFSGRQFSNSRSEMNVSTLELGDSALYLCASSSTDLTGWSTEAFFGQGTRLTVV.